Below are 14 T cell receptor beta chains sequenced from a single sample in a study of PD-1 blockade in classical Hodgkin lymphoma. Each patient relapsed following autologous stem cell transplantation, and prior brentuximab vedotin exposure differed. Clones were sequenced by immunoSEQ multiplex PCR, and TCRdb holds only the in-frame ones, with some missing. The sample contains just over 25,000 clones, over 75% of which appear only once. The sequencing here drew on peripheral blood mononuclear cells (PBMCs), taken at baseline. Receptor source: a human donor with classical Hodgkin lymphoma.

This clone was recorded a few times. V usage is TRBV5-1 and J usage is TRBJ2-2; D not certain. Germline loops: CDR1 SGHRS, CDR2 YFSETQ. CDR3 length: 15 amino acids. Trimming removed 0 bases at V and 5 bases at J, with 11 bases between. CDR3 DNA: TGCGCCAGCAGCTTGGGCCCCCTGGGGACCGGGGAGCTGTTTTTT. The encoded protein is CASSLGPLGTGELFF.

CDR3 coding DNA: TGTGCCAGCAGTGACGGGACTAGCGGGGGGAAAAGCACAGATACGCAGTATTTT. Amino acid sequence: CASSDGTSGGKSTDTQYF. The chain couples TRBV6-1 to TRBJ2-3, with 15 bases lining up with TRBD2. The trim removed 3 bases at V and 0 bases at J, leaving 4 bases unmatched. Germline CDR1 and CDR2: MNHNS and SASEGT. The CDR3 is 18 residues long.

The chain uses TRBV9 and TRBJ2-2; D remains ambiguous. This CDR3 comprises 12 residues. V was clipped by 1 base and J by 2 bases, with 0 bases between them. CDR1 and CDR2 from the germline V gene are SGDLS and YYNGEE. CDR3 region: CASSVNTGELFF. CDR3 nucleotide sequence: TGTGCCAGCAGCGTAAACACCGGGGAGCTGTTTTTT.

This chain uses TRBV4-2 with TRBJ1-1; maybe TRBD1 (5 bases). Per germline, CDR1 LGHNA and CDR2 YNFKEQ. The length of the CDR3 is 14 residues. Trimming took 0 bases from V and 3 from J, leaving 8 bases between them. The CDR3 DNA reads TGTGCCAGCAGCCAAGATCAAGGGGACACTGAAGCTTTCTTT. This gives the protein CASSQDQGDTEAFF.

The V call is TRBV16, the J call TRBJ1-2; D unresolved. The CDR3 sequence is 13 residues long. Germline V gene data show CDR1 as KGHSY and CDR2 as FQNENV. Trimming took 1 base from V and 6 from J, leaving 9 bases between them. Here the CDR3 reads CASSQLGYDGYTF. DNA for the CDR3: TGTGCCAGCAGCCAATTAGGGTATGATGGCTACACCTTC.

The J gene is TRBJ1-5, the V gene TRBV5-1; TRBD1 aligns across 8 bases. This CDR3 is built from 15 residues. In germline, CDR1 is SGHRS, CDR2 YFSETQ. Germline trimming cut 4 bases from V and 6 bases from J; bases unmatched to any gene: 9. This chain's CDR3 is CASSATGAQGQPQHF. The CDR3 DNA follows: TGCGCCAGCAGCGCGACAGGGGCCCAAGGTCAGCCCCAGCATTTT.

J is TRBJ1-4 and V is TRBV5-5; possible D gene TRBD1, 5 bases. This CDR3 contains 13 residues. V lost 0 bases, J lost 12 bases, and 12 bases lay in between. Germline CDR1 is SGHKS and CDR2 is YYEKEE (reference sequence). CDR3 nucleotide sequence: TGTGCCAGCAGCTTGGACAGCCTAGGGGAACTGTTTTTT. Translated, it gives CASSLDSLGELFF.

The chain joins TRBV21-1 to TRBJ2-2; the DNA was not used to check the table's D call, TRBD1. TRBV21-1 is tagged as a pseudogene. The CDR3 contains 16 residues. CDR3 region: CASSKSGGANTGELFF. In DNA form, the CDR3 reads TGTGCCAGCAGCAAATCAGGGGGCGCGAACACCGGGGAGCTGTTTTTT.

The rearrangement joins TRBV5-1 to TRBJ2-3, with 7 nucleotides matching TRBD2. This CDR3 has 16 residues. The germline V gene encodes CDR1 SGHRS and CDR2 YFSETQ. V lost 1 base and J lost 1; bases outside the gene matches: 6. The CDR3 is CASSLLGLIGTDTQYF. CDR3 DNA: TGCGCCAGCAGCTTGTTGGGACTAATCGGCACAGATACGCAGTATTTT. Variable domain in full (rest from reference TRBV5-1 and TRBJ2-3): KAGVTQTPRYLIKTRGQQVTLSCSPISGHRSVSWYQQTPGQGLQFLFEYFSETQRNKGNFPGRFSGRQFSNSRSEMNVSTLELGDSALYLCASSLLGLIGTDTQYFGPGTRLTVL.

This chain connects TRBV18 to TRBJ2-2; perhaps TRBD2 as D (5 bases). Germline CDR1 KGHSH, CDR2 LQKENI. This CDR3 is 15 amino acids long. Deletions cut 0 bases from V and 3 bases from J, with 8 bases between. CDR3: CASSPPASYTGELFF. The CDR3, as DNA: TGTGCCAGCTCACCACCGGCTAGCTACACCGGGGAGCTGTTTTTT.

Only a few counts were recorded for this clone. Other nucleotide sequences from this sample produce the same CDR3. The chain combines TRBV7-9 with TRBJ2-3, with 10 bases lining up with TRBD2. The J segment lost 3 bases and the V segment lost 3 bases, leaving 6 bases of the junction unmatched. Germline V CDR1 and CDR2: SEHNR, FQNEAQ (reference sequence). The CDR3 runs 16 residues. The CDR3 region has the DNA TGTGCCAGCAGCTTCCTAGCTAGCGGGGGAACAGATACGCAGTATTTT. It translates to CASSFLASGGTDTQYF.

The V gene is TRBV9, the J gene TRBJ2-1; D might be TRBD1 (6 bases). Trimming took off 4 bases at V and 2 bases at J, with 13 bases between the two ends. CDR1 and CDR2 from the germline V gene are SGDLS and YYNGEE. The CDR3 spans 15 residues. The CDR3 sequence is CASSPEGVAYNEQFF. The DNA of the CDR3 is TGTGCCAGCAGCCCAGAGGGGGTAGCCTACAATGAGCAGTTCTTC.

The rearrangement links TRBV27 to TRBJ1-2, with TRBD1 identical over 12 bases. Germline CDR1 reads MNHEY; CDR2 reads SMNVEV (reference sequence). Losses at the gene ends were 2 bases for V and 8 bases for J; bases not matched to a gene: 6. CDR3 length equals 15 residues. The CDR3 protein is CASSLLGTGGRGYTF. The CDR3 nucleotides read TGTGCCAGCAGTTTACTCGGGACAGGGGGCCGAGGCTACACCTTC.

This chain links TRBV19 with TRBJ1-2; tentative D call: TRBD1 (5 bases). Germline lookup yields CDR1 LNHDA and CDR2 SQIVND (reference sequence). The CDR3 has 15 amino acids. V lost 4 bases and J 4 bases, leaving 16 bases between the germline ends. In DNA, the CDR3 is TGTGCCAGTAGTAAGGATGGGGGTAGCGTCTATGGCTACACCTTC. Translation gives CASSKDGGSVYGYTF.